These 26 T cell receptor beta chains were all obtained from the same sample, sequenced in a study of neurological immune-mediated disorders. TCRdb used MiXCR to reprocess the 5' RACE reads, holding one entry per CDR3 protein. Among about 71,000 distinct CDR3 sequences listed, about 4.9% were seen once. Sequencing was done on a sample of PBMCs. These receptor sequences come from a man aged 25 to 45 with multiple sclerosis.

The sample holds a few counts of this clonotype. Compared with germline, one end of the junction differs, possibly owing to a read error. This chain connects TRBV12-3 or TRBV12-4 to TRBJ1-5, with 8 bases identical to TRBD1. The CDR3 length is 15 residues. DNA of the CDR3: TGTGCCAGCACCCCGGACAGGGATACGCTTCAGCCCCAGAATTTT. It translates to CASTPDRDTLQPQNF.

This clonotype was seen repeatedly, ten times or more. The chain recombines TRBV5-1 with TRBJ2-3; D is perhaps TRBD2 (5 bases). The germline gives CDR1 SGHRS, CDR2 YFSETQ. V shed 4 bases and J shed 2 bases, with 11 bases lying between them. The length of the CDR3 is 14 residues. CDR3 loop: CASSIGLITDTQYF. CDR3 coding DNA: TGCGCCAGCAGCATCGGACTGATCACAGATACGCAGTATTTT.

This clonotype was found a few times. The rearrangement joins TRBV27 to TRBJ1-5, with 8 bases matching TRBD1. V lost 6 bases and J lost 4; bases outside the gene matches: 2. Germline loops: CDR1 MNHEY, CDR2 SMNVEV (reference sequence). This CDR3 is 13 amino acids long. CDR3 nucleotides: TGTGCCAGCAGGAGGACAGGGAATCAGCCCCAGCATTTT. Translating it yields CASRRTGNQPQHF.

This clonotype showed up many times. The chain joins TRBV12-3 or TRBV12-4 to TRBJ2-1; 13 bases fit TRBD2. This CDR3 spans 15 amino acids. V lost 6 bases to trimming and J lost 6 bases; unmatched junction nucleotides: 5. The chain's CDR3 is CASSNGLAGVNEQFF. CDR3 coding DNA: TGTGCCAGCAGCAATGGACTAGCGGGGGTCAATGAGCAGTTCTTC.

This clonotype was counted at least ten times. The chain employs TRBV5-1 and TRBJ2-3; 10 nucleotides agree with TRBD2. V shed 0 bases, J shed 6 bases, and the junction held 4 bases outside the gene matches. Germline CDR1 and CDR2: SGHRS and YFSETQ. The CDR3 consists of 15 residues. The CDR3 DNA is TGCGCCAGCAGCTTGGGGCTAGCGGGGGACGATACGCAGTATTTT. It encodes CASSLGLAGDDTQYF.

This clonotype has only a few counts. One end of the junction varies from germline; a read error may be responsible. The chain combines TRBV9 with TRBJ1-5, with a possible D match to TRBD1 (5 bases). The CDR3 runs to 13 residues. Germline assignment: CDR1 SGDLS and CDR2 YYNGEE. The CDR3 is CASSEGSNQPQNF. The CDR3 coding sequence is TGTGCCAGCAGCGAGGGGTCCAATCAGCCCCAGAATTTT. The complete variable domain, with remaining parts taken from reference TRBV9 and TRBJ1-5, reads DSGVTQTPKHLITATGQRVTLRCSPRSGDLSVYWYQQSLDQGLQFLIQYYNGEERAKGNILERFSAQQFPDLHSELNLSSLELGDSALYFCASSEGSNQPQNFGDGTRLSIL.

This clonotype occurred many times. This sequence joins TRBV20-1 and TRBJ1-3; 8 bases match TRBD1. The CDR3 loop spans 14 amino acids. Germline V gives CDR1 DFQATT, CDR2 SNEGSKA (reference sequence). Unmatched junction bases numbered 6, after V lost 5 bases and J lost 3 bases. This chain's CDR3 is CSALDRGVGNTIYF. CDR3 coding DNA: TGCAGTGCTCTCGACAGGGGCGTTGGAAACACCATATATTTT.

This clonotype was counted only a few times. The chain employs TRBV2 and TRBJ1-1, with TRBD1 as a possible D gene (6 bases). The CDR3 extends over 13 amino acids. In germline, CDR1 is SNHLY, CDR2 FYNNEI. Trimming removed 6 bases at V and 3 bases at J, with 11 bases between. CDR3: CASSPGVYTEAFF. The CDR3 nucleotides read TGTGCCAGCAGCCCAGGGGTTTACACTGAAGCTTTCTTT.

This clonotype has ten or more counts. The gene calls are TRBV29-1 and TRBJ1-2, with D perhaps matching TRBD1 (5 bases). Germline CDR1 reads SQVTM; CDR2 reads ANQGSEA. The CDR3 is 13 amino acids. V shed 6 bases and J shed 9 bases, with 20 bases lying between them. The CDR3 is CSVTDTVGLSYTF. The DNA of the CDR3 is TGCAGCGTAACGGACACCGTGGGGCTTAGCTACACCTTC. The variable domain in full, completed from reference TRBV29-1 and TRBJ1-2, reads SAVISQKPSRDICQRGTSLTIQCQVDSQVTMMFWYRQQPGQSLTLIATANQGSEATYESGFVIDKFPISRPNLTFSTLTVSNMSPEDSSIYLCSVTDTVGLSYTFGSGTRLTVV.

This clonotype was seen at least ten times. The rearrangement joins TRBV5-1 to TRBJ1-1; a weak D match, TRBD1 (5 bases). Per the germline V gene, CDR1 is SGHRS and CDR2 is YFSETQ. Trimming took off 0 bases at V and 7 bases at J, with 10 bases between the two ends. CDR3 size: 13 residues. This chain's CDR3 is CASSLVPGHEAFF. The CDR3 DNA is TGCGCCAGCAGCTTGGTTCCGGGGCATGAAGCTTTCTTT.

This clonotype has a handful of counts. The chain joins TRBV20-1 to TRBJ1-1, with D unclear. V gave up 4 bases and J gave up 0 bases, with 9 bases separating them. Germline CDR1 and CDR2: DFQATT and SNEGSKA (reference sequence). The CDR3 length is 13 residues. In nucleotides, the CDR3 is TGCAGTGCTAAGAGGCCCGTGAACACTGAAGCTTTCTTT. Translation: CSAKRPVNTEAFF.

This clonotype was detected ten times or more. The chain uses TRBV6-5 and TRBJ1-2, with no clear D. Germline V gene lookup returns CDR1 MNHEY and CDR2 SVGAGI. There are 16 residues in the CDR3. Deletions cut 2 bases from V and 4 bases from J, with 17 bases between. CDR3 sequence (DNA): TGTGCCAGCAGTTACCATCGGACGGGTGAGATCTATGGCTACACCTTC. The encoded protein is CASSYHRTGEIYGYTF.

This clonotype has at least ten counts. V and J are TRBV12-3 or TRBV12-4 and TRBJ1-6; maybe TRBD1 (5 bases). CDR3 length: 15 residues. V lost 6 bases to trimming and J lost 5 bases, with 14 bases between them. CDR3 residues: CASSRGAANNSPLHF. The CDR3 bases are TGTGCCAGCAGCAGAGGGGCCGCCAATAATTCACCCCTCCACTTT.

In this sample, this clonotype turned up a few times. The chain links TRBV7-2 to TRBJ1-5; D is possibly TRBD1 (6 bases). There are 14 residues in the CDR3. From germline, CDR1 is SGHTA and CDR2 FQGNSA. V lost 1 base to trimming and J lost 7 bases, with 11 bases between them. DNA for the CDR3: TGTGCCAGCAGCTTAGAAGGGGGGAAGCAGCCCCAGCATTTT. It codes for CASSLEGGKQPQHF.

As for this clonotype: Just one base apart from a much larger clone, this may be a read error. The chain couples TRBV5-1 to TRBJ2-3; D possibly matches TRBD1 or TRBD2 (6 bases each). The germline V gene has CDR1 SGHRS and CDR2 YFSETQ. The CDR3 runs 16 residues. The CDR3 reads CASGFQSGAGADTQYF. The CDR3 DNA is TGCGCCAGCGGCTTTCAGTCGGGGGCCGGCGCAGATACGCAGTATTTT.

This clonotype was observed many times. The chain is built from TRBV12-3 or TRBV12-4 and TRBJ2-1, with a possible D match to TRBD2 (5 bases). The V and J ends lost 2 bases and 9 bases respectively, with 17 bases between them. The CDR3 totals 15 residues. This chain's CDR3 is CASSLRVGDGVEQFF. The CDR3 DNA follows: TGTGCCAGCAGTTTAAGGGTGGGAGACGGGGTTGAGCAGTTCTTC.

This clonotype was detected ten times or more. The chain is built from TRBV4-2 and TRBJ1-6, with D unclear. Germline V lookup: CDR1 LGHNA, CDR2 YNFKEQ. This CDR3 contains 15 residues. V was cut by 0 bases and J by 4 bases, with 7 bases left in between. CDR3 region: CASSQDTGYNSPLHF. CDR3 DNA sequence: TGTGCCAGCAGCCAAGATACGGGGTATAATTCACCCCTCCACTTT.

This chain joins TRBV5-1 and TRBJ2-3; TRBD1 aligns across 7 bases. The length of the CDR3 is 15 residues. The germline V gene encodes CDR1 SGHRS and CDR2 YFSETQ. Unmatched junction bases numbered 7, after V lost 3 bases and J lost 3 bases. In nucleotides, the CDR3 is TGCGCCAGCAGCTCTGTCGACAGGGCAACAGATACGCAGTATTTT. This codes for CASSSVDRATDTQYF.

There are many counts of this clonotype. The chain joins TRBV9 to TRBJ2-7, with D perhaps assigned TRBD1 or TRBD2 (5 bases each). V was clipped by 6 bases and J by 5 bases, with 24 bases between them. CDR3 size: 16 residues. The germline V gene has CDR1 SGDLS and CDR2 YYNGEE. The CDR3 DNA is TGTGCCAGCACCCGTAGTCCTTATGGTGGGACGAACGAGCAGTACTTC. This translates into CASTRSPYGGTNEQYF. Filled out from reference TRBV9 and TRBJ2-7, the complete variable domain reads DSGVTQTPKHLITATGQRVTLRCSPRSGDLSVYWYQQSLDQGLQFLIQYYNGEERAKGNILERFSAQQFPDLHSELNLSSLELGDSALYFCASTRSPYGGTNEQYFGPGTRLTVT.

This clonotype was seen repeatedly, ten times or more. The chain uses TRBV11-3 and TRBJ2-2; D may be TRBD2 (5 bases). The V and J ends lost 1 base and 3 bases respectively, with 18 bases between them. CDR1 is SGHNT and CDR2 is YENEEA in the germline V gene. This CDR3 has 18 amino acids. The CDR3 DNA reads as TGTGCCAGCAGCTTAGCGGCCCATTTGACGGACTACACCGGGGAGCTGTTTTTT. Its protein is CASSLAAHLTDYTGELFF.

The chain combines TRBV5-1 with TRBJ1-2; D not certain. Germline V gene data show CDR1 as SGHRS and CDR2 as YFSETQ. Trimming took 1 base from V and 0 from J, leaving 4 bases between them. The CDR3 totals 13 residues. CDR3 sequence (DNA): TGCGCCAGCAGCTTGACGTCTAACTATGGCTACACCTTC. Encoded protein: CASSLTSNYGYTF.

This clonotype was counted at least ten times. This chain uses TRBV5-5 with TRBJ2-7; tentatively, D is TRBD1 (6 bases). Trimming stripped 1 base from V and 4 bases from J, with 9 bases between. Germline V lookup: CDR1 SGHKS, CDR2 YYEKEE (reference sequence). CDR3 length: 13 amino acids. The chain's CDR3 is CASSLYREYEQYF. CDR3 nucleotide sequence: TGTGCCAGCAGCTTGTACAGGGAGTACGAGCAGTACTTC.

This clonotype has ten or more counts. The chain is built from TRBV9 and TRBJ2-7; 8 nucleotides agree with TRBD1. V was clipped by 0 bases and J by 1 base; unmatched bases: 0. CDR3 length: 14 amino acids. Germline lookup yields CDR1 SGDLS and CDR2 YYNGEE. The CDR3 region is CASSVGDRSYEQYF. CDR3 nucleotide sequence: TGTGCCAGCAGCGTAGGGGACAGGTCCTACGAGCAGTACTTC.

This clonotype has more than one count but fewer than ten. This chain links TRBV7-2 with TRBJ1-2, with D hard to call. The V and J ends lost 6 bases and 4 bases respectively, with 15 bases between them. The length of the CDR3 is 14 residues. Germline CDR1 reads SGHTA; CDR2 reads FQGNSA. The CDR3 DNA follows: TGTGCCAGCAGTCAACGACCGGCCACCTATGGCTACACCTTC. Encoded protein: CASSQRPATYGYTF.

This clonotype was recorded at least ten times. The rearrangement joins TRBV5-6 to TRBJ2-5; possibly TRBD2 for D (6 bases). The CDR3 length is 13 residues. V shed 4 bases and J shed 2 bases, with 9 bases lying between them. Germline-derived CDR1 and CDR2 are SGHDT and YYEEEE. The CDR3 DNA follows: TGTGCCAGCAGCACCGGGACTCAAGAGACCCAGTACTTC. It specifies CASSTGTQETQYF.

At least ten counts were recorded for this clonotype. The chain joins TRBV18 to TRBJ2-6; D not certain. Between the trimmed V and J ends, which lost 0 bases and 12 bases, there was a span of 6 bases. In germline, CDR1 is KGHSH, CDR2 LQKENI. This CDR3 spans 12 amino acids. Here the CDR3 reads CASSPPKTVLTF. The CDR3 DNA reads TGTGCCAGCTCACCACCAAAGACCGTCCTGACTTTC.